This T cell receptor beta chain originates from a study of monozygotic twins with cystic fibrosis. The CDR3 consists of 17 residues. With 4 bases clipped from V and 6 bases from J, the junction kept 13 bases outside the gene matches. CDR1 GTSNPN and CDR2 SVGIG come from the germline V gene (reference sequence). Sequencing was performed with immunoSEQ multiplex PCR; in TCRdb, only in-frame clones are kept and a portion is missing. This sample carries about 14,000 clones, about 93% of them seen once, and the ten largest clones take around 9.3%. The clonotype was recovered from a girl aged 2 to 10 with cystic fibrosis. V usage is TRBV30 and J usage is TRBJ2-7; 15 bases line up with TRBD2. The material sequenced was blood. DNA of the CDR3: TGTGCCTGGAACCTCCAAGTAGGACTAGCGGGAGGGGTCGAGCAGTACTTC. It yields the protein CAWNLQVGLAGGVEQYF.